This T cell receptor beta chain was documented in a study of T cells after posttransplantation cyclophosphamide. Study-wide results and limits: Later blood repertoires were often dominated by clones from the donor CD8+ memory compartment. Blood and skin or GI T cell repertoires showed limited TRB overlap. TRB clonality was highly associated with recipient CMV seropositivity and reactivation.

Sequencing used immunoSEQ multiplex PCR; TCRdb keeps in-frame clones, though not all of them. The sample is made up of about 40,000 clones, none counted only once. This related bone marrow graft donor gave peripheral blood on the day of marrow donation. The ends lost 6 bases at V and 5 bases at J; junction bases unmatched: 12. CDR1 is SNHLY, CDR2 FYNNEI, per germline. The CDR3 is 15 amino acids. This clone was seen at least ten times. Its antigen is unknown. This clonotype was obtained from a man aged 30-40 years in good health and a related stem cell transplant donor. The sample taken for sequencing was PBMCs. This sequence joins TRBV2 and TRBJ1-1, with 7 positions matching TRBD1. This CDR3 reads CASRRSEGAQTEAFF. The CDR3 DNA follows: TGTGCCAGCAGAAGATCAGAGGGGGCCCAGACTGAAGCTTTCTTT. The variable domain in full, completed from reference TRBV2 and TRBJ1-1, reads EPEVTQTPSHQVTQMGQEVILRCVPISNHLYFYWYRQILGQKVEFLVSFYNNEISEKSEIFDDQFSVERPDGSNFTLKIRSTKLEDSAMYFCASRRSEGAQTEAFFGQGTRLTVV.